The 7 T cell receptor beta chains listed next were all sequenced from one sample in a study of vaccination and CD4 T cells after COVID-19. These receptors' targets are unknown. Sequence data for DNA of cultured CD4+ T cells were generated by the Oncomine TCR Beta short-read assay. Each CDR3 protein gets one entry after TCRdb re-called the PCR reads with MiXCR. The sample lists around 19,000 distinct CDR3 sequences, approximately 70% seen once, with about 3.5% in the top ten. Sample treatment: approximately 9-day PBMC culture with coronavirus spike peptide pools or control peptides (ViraFEST assay). The material sequenced was CD4+ T cells from blood, cultured in vitro. All receptors derive from a human donor who had recovered from COVID-19.

J is TRBJ2-1 and V is TRBV6-2 or TRBV6-3, with TRBD2 matching 8 bases. CDR3 length: 17 residues. Germline values: CDR1 MNHEY, CDR2 SVGEGT. Trimming removed 4 bases from V and 5 bases from J; junction bases left unmatched: 13. CDR3 DNA sequence: TGTGCCAGCAGTTGGCTCGGGGGGGGGCAGTCTAACAATGAGCAGTTCTTC. The encoded protein is CASSWLGGGQSNNEQFF.

The rearrangement joins TRBV7-2 to TRBJ1-1; D gene uncertain. Germline lookup yields CDR1 SGHTA and CDR2 FQGNSA. This CDR3 has 13 amino acids. The ends were cut back, 1 base at V and 7 bases at J, with 10 bases in the middle. The CDR3 DNA sequence: TGTGCCAGCAGCTTAGTAAGGGCGGGTGAAGCTTTCTTT. As protein: CASSLVRAGEAFF.

The chain links TRBV27 to TRBJ2-3; D not resolved. Germline assignment: CDR1 MNHEY and CDR2 SMNVEV (reference sequence). V was shortened by 3 bases and J by 0 bases, with 10 bases between the two germline ends. The CDR3 spans 15 residues. CDR3 bases: TGTGCCAGCAGTTTGTCACAGACTAGCACAGATACGCAGTATTTT. It specifies CASSLSQTSTDTQYF.

The chain is built from TRBV6-2 or TRBV6-3 and TRBJ2-7, with 12 bases matching TRBD1. The CDR3 extends over 19 amino acids. V lost 6 bases and J lost 3; bases outside the gene matches: 18. The germline gives CDR1 MNHEY, CDR2 SVGEGT. The CDR3 coding sequence is TGTGCCAGCAGCCCCCTGGGACAGGGGGCGATAGCAACCCTCTACGAGCAGTACTTC. This codes for CASSPLGQGAIATLYEQYF.

The chain recombines TRBV20-1 with TRBJ2-3; a weak D match, TRBD2 (6 bases). The CDR3 is 14 amino acids. V was shortened by 3 bases and J by 1 base, with 11 bases between the two germline ends. Germline CDR1 reads DFQATT; CDR2 reads SNEGSKA (reference sequence). This chain's CDR3 is CSARVRGGTDTQYF. CDR3 bases: TGCAGTGCTAGGGTTCGCGGGGGCACAGATACGCAGTATTTT.

This chain joins TRBV11-1 and TRBJ2-7; the D is unclear. The germline V gene encodes CDR1 SGHAT and CDR2 FQDESV (reference sequence). Trimming shortened V by 5 bases and J by 5 bases, and 10 bases separated the two germline ends. CDR3 length: 12 amino acids. CDR3 in DNA: TGTGCCAGCAGCCCAGAACTCAACGAGCAGTACTTC. Amino acids: CASSPELNEQYF.

The J gene is TRBJ1-1, the V gene TRBV24-1, with D uncertain. CDR3 size: 12 residues. V lost 4 bases to trimming and J lost 7 bases, with 9 bases between them. Per germline, CDR1 KGHDR and CDR2 SFDVKD. CDR3 residues: CATSDRWGEAFF. DNA for the CDR3: TGTGCCACCAGTGACAGGTGGGGTGAAGCTTTCTTT.